A single sample is the source of the 9 T cell receptor beta chains below, sequenced in a study of T cell responses to AZD1222 COVID-19 vaccine (dated by TCRdb to about 2021). Per the publication, the time point label means: baseline before first vaccination. In light of the paper, this sample's treatment or condition label describes: meningococcal conjugate vaccine given as trial control. Libraries were made using the immunoSEQ multiplex PCR assay. This immuneACCESS table, as held by TCRdb, lists in-frame sequences with V and J called but not all clones. Of the missing ones, under half trace to an unresolved V gene in checked studies; the others have no known cause. For this sample the table gives roughly 160,000 clones, of which roughly 94% were detected only once. The ten largest clones represent roughly 4.3% of the sample. The input for sequencing was peripheral blood, taken on day 0 of MenACWY control vaccination. The receptors originated from an adult in good health.

The chain uses TRBV7-2 and TRBJ2-1, with D maybe TRBD2 (6 bases). CDR1 and CDR2 (germline): SGHTA, FQGNSA. V gave up 6 bases and J gave up 1 base, with 16 bases separating them. The CDR3 consists of 16 residues. The CDR3 DNA reads TGTGCCAGCAGACCCGGTTTAGCGGCATCCTACAATGAGCAGTTCTTC. This codes for CASRPGLAASYNEQFF.

This rearrangement joins TRBV7-9 to TRBJ2-5, with 13 bases identical to TRBD2. Germline trimming cut 5 bases from V and 5 bases from J; bases unmatched to any gene: 5. CDR1 and CDR2 from the germline V gene are SEHNR and FQNEAQ (reference sequence). The length of the CDR3 is 15 residues. Written as DNA, the CDR3 is TGTGCCAGCAGCGCCGGGACTAGCGGGATGGAGACCCAGTACTTC. It encodes CASSAGTSGMETQYF.

The J gene is TRBJ1-6, the V gene TRBV5-6; D call uncertain. The CDR3 is made up of 14 amino acids. Germline V gives CDR1 SGHDT, CDR2 YYEEEE. V shed 4 bases and J shed 8 bases, with 13 bases lying between them. CDR3 nucleotides: TGTGCCAGCAGCCCGGAGGTCGGGGATTCACCCCTCCACTTT. Its translation: CASSPEVGDSPLHF.

The chain links TRBV29-1 to TRBJ2-2; 8 positions match TRBD1. The CDR3 has 14 amino acids. Germline CDR1 SQVTM, CDR2 ANQGSEA. The junction had 8 bases not matched to a gene; V was cut back by 7 bases and J by 4 bases. The CDR3 DNA reads TGCAGCGGATCTGGACAGGGAGCCACCGGGGAGCTGTTTTTT. Translation: CSGSGQGATGELFF.

This clone was counted a single time. The V call is TRBV9, the J call TRBJ2-5; D uncertain. Trimming cost V 0 bases and J 3 bases, with 6 bases left between them. Germline loops: CDR1 SGDLS, CDR2 YYNGEE. The CDR3 is made up of 13 amino acids. The CDR3 sequence: CASSVGSKETQYF. DNA of the CDR3: TGTGCCAGCAGCGTAGGCAGTAAAGAGACCCAGTACTTC.

The V call is TRBV7-2, the J call TRBJ1-5, with D hard to call. Per germline, CDR1 SGHTA and CDR2 FQGNSA. This CDR3 has 14 residues. Trimming removed 3 bases at V and 0 bases at J, with 6 bases between. The CDR3 DNA reads TGTGCCAGCAGCTTTCGGGATAGCAATCAGCCCCAGCATTTT. The encoded protein is CASSFRDSNQPQHF.

The rearrangement joins TRBV6-2 or TRBV6-3 to TRBJ2-1; the D gene is possibly TRBD2 (6 bases). Germline CDR1 reads MNHEY; CDR2 reads SVGEGT. This CDR3 is 17 amino acids long. Trimming took 5 bases from V and 2 from J, leaving 19 bases between them. The CDR3 sequence is CASSLRIWGVTYNEQFF. CDR3 bases: TGTGCCAGCAGTCTAAGGATCTGGGGGGTTACCTACAATGAGCAGTTCTTC.

CDR3 amino acids: CASSGTSGNTEAFF. CDR3 bases: TGTGCCAGCAGTGGGACATCGGGCAACACTGAAGCTTTCTTT. V and J are TRBV9 and TRBJ1-1, with D perhaps TRBD1 (6 bases). Trimming stripped 5 bases from V and 2 bases from J, with 13 bases between. In germline, CDR1 is SGDLS, CDR2 YYNGEE. The CDR3 spans 14 residues.

The rearrangement links TRBV29-1 to TRBJ2-7; D remains ambiguous. CDR3 size: 13 residues. Per germline, CDR1 SQVTM and CDR2 ANQGSEA. The V gene lost 3 bases and the J gene lost 7 bases, with 16 bases spanning the gap. The CDR3: CSVEVTRSQEQYF. The CDR3 DNA follows: TGCAGCGTTGAGGTTACTCGATCACAGGAGCAGTACTTC.